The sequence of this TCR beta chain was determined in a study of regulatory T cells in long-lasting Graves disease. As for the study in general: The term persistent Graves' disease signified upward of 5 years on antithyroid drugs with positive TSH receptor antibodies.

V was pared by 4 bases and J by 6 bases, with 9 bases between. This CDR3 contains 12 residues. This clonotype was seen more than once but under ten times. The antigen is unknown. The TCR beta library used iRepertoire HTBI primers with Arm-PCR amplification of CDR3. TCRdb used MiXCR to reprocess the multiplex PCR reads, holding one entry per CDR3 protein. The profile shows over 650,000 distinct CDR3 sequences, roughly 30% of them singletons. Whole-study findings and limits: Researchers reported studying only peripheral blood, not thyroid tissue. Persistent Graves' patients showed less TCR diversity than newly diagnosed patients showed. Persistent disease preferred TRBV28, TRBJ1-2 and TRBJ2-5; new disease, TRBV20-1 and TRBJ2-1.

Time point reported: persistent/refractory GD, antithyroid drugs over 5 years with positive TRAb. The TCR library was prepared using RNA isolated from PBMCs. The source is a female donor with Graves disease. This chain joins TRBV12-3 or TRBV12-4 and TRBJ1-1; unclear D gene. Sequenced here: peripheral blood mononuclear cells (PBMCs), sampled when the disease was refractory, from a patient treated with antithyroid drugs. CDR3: CASSSTVSEAFF. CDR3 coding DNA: TGTGCCAGCAGTTCAACCGTCTCTGAAGCTTTCTTT.